The 12 T cell receptor beta chains presented below share a single source sample, sequenced in a study of blood T cell repertoires in COVID-19. This table comes from immunoSEQ multiplex PCR, and its TCRdb copy is limited to in-frame clones, with some not included. Seen here are roughly 280,000 clones, roughly 91% observed once, and the top ten hold about 2%. The sample comprised PBMCs or T cells enriched from blood (not recorded which). The receptors stem from a woman aged 60-75 years who had recovered from COVID-19.

V and J are TRBV7-9 and TRBJ2-7; 8 nucleotides line up with TRBD1. Germline CDR1 reads SEHNR; CDR2 reads FQNEAQ (reference sequence). The V and J ends lost 7 bases and 3 bases, in that order; junction bases with no gene match: 8. This CDR3 has 14 amino acids. In DNA form, the CDR3 reads TGTGCCAGCACCGACAGGGGCCCTCTCTACGAGCAGTACTTC. Protein sequence: CASTDRGPLYEQYF.

The CDR3 nucleotides are TGTGCCAGCAGCTTAGGGCTAGCGGGAGGTGTAGCCGAGCAGTACTTC. It is translated as CASSLGLAGGVAEQYF. The rearrangement links TRBV7-2 to TRBJ2-7; 11 nucleotides match TRBD2. Germline CDR1 SGHTA, CDR2 FQGNSA. The CDR3 has 16 residues. The V and J ends lost 1 base and 6 bases, in that order; junction bases with no gene match: 8.

This clone was recorded only once. The chain couples TRBV21-1 to TRBJ2-4; the tabulated D call, TRBD2, remains unverified against the DNA. TRBV21-1 counts as a pseudogene. This CDR3 contains 14 residues. The CDR3 loop reads CARRDSLGLNIQYF. CDR3 sequence (DNA): TGTGCCAGGAGGGATAGCTTGGGCTTAAACATTCAGTACTTC.

V usage is TRBV5-4 and J usage is TRBJ1-5; 7 nucleotides line up with TRBD1. The CDR3 is 18 residues long. Germline values: CDR1 SGHNT, CDR2 YYREEE (reference sequence). Trimming removed 5 bases from V and 0 bases from J; junction bases left unmatched: 14. The CDR3 nucleotides are TGTGCCAGCAGTTTCAGGGACAGAGCCGATTATAGCAATCAGCCCCAGCATTTT. Translated: CASSFRDRADYSNQPQHF.

The table lists this clone with a few counts. CDR3 nucleotide sequence: TGTGCCAGCAGGAAGACAGGGTTGAACACTGAAGCTTTCTTT. As protein: CASRKTGLNTEAFF. The V call is TRBV28, the J call TRBJ1-1; TRBD1 matches at 7 bases. The CDR3 totals 14 residues. From germline, CDR1 is MDHEN and CDR2 SYDVKM. V shed 6 bases, J shed 0 bases, and the junction held 4 bases outside the gene matches.

The DNA of the CDR3 is TGCGCCAGCAGCTGGGACGGGAGCTCCTATAATTCACCCCTCCACTTT. Translating it yields CASSWDGSSYNSPLHF. The chain has TRBV5-1 and TRBJ1-6, with D perhaps matching TRBD1 (5 bases). The V end lost 3 bases, the J end lost 0 bases, and 10 bases lay between the germline ends. CDR1 is SGHRS, CDR2 YFSETQ, per germline. CDR3 length: 16 residues.

The chain joins TRBV10-3 to TRBJ1-1; D is unresolved. CDR1 ENHRY and CDR2 SYGVKD come from the germline V gene. Trimming left V 3 bases short and J 5 bases short, with 16 bases between. There are 15 residues in the CDR3. The CDR3, as DNA: TGTGCCATCAGTGACTTAGTCCGGGGTAGGACTGAAGCTTTCTTT. Protein product: CAISDLVRGRTEAFF.

This clone occurred a few times. The rearrangement joins TRBV2 to TRBJ2-2; 8 nucleotides line up with TRBD1. Germline V gene lookup returns CDR1 SNHLY and CDR2 FYNNEI. Losses at the gene ends were 6 bases for V and 0 bases for J; bases not matched to a gene: 6. The CDR3 runs 16 residues. The CDR3 reads CASSAQGAANTGELFF. For the CDR3, the DNA is TGTGCCAGCAGCGCCCAGGGGGCCGCGAACACCGGGGAGCTGTTTTTT.

The chain is built from TRBV13 and TRBJ2-5; the D is unclear. The CDR3 spans 13 residues. The germline gives CDR1 PRHDT, CDR2 FYEKMQ (reference sequence). V was pared by 5 bases and J by 5 bases, with 12 bases between. The CDR3 DNA sequence: TGTGCCAGCAGCCCGGCGACGAGGGAGACCCAGTACTTC. It is translated as CASSPATRETQYF.

The CDR3 is CASSDTGDYGYTF. The CDR3 DNA sequence: TGTGCCAGCAGCGATACAGGGGACTATGGCTACACCTTC. The chain is built from TRBV12-3 or TRBV12-4 and TRBJ1-2, with TRBD1 identical over 7 bases. The junction had 4 bases not matched to a gene; V was cut back by 6 bases and J by 3 bases. This CDR3 is built from 13 residues.

The CDR3 DNA sequence: TGTGCCAGTAAGAACCCGGGGTCCTTATATGGCTACACCTTC. As protein: CASKNPGSLYGYTF. The chain has TRBV19 and TRBJ1-2; D call uncertain. V lost 7 bases, J lost 5 bases, and 17 bases lay in between. Germline V gene data show CDR1 as LNHDA and CDR2 as SQIVND (reference sequence). CDR3 length: 14 residues.

The J gene is TRBJ2-1, the V gene TRBV14; the match to TRBD2 covers 8 bases. V was pared by 4 bases and J by 4 bases, with 9 bases of the junction left unmatched. Germline V gene lookup returns CDR1 SGHDN and CDR2 FVKESK. The CDR3 loop spans 16 amino acids. CDR3 protein: CASSRAGGWVYNEQFF. Here the CDR3 DNA reads TGTGCCAGCAGCCGGGCGGGAGGTTGGGTTTACAATGAGCAGTTCTTC. The full variable domain, in which reference TRBV14 and TRBJ2-1 provide the parts outside the CDR3, is EAGVTQFPSHSVIEKGQTVTLRCDPISGHDNLYWYRRVMGKEIKFLLHFVKESKQDESGMPNNRFLAERTGGTYSTLKVQPAELEDSGVYFCASSRAGGWVYNEQFFGPGTRLTVL.